This is a list of T cell receptor beta chains from one sample in a study of T cell responses to AZD1222 COVID-19 vaccine. Here immunoSEQ multiplex PCR was the method, and the copy in TCRdb shows in-frame clones only, minus some. The table records 100,000 to 150,000 clones, around 91% of them present only once. The sequencing used peripheral blood, collected on day 0 of MenACWY control vaccination. Receptors were obtained from an adult in good health. Both conserved end residues are part of each CDR3. A D gene is named only where the DNA matches it firmly. A row's size may be missing; if present it is once, few, many or a size class.

V gene: TRBV11-2; D gene: .; J gene: TRBJ2-3; clone size: .; CDR3 protein: CASSLGRAATTDTQYF; CDR3 DNA: TGTGCCAGCAGCTTGGGGCGGGCGGCTACCACAGATACGCAGTATTTT
V gene: TRBV27; D gene: TRBD2; J gene: TRBJ2-1; clone size: .; CDR3 protein: CASTGTSGGAVYNEQFF; CDR3 DNA: TGTGCCAGCACCGGGACTAGCGGGGGGGCCGTCTACAATGAGCAGTTCTTC
V gene: TRBV7-6; D gene: .; J gene: TRBJ2-7; clone size: once; CDR3 protein: CASSLFTGPSSYEQYF; CDR3 DNA: TGTGCCAGCAGCTTATTTACGGGGCCTTCATCCTACGAGCAGTACTTC
V gene: TRBV6-1; D gene: TRBD1; J gene: TRBJ1-5; clone size: few; CDR3 protein: CASSEYNRGDQPQHF; CDR3 DNA: TGTGCCAGCAGTGAATATAACAGGGGAGATCAGCCCCAGCATTTT
V gene: TRBV19; D gene: TRBD1; J gene: TRBJ1-6; clone size: once; CDR3 protein: CASSIGQGFGSPLHF; CDR3 DNA: TGTGCCAGTAGTATTGGACAGGGGTTTGGGTCACCCCTCCACTTT
V gene: TRBV7-3; D gene: TRBD1; J gene: TRBJ2-1; clone size: once; CDR3 protein: CASSLFGDRGANEQFF; CDR3 DNA: TGTGCCAGCAGCTTATTCGGGGACAGGGGGGCCAATGAGCAGTTCTTC
V gene: TRBV28; D gene: .; J gene: TRBJ1-5; clone size: .; CDR3 protein: CASSQGFEPQHF; CDR3 DNA: TGTGCCAGCAGCCAGGGTTTTGAGCCCCAGCATTTT
V gene: TRBV4-2; D gene: .; J gene: TRBJ2-7; clone size: .; CDR3 protein: CASSQGQPWEQYF; CDR3 DNA: TGTGCCAGCAGCCAAGGACAGCCCTGGGAGCAGTACTTC
V gene: TRBV5-6; D gene: .; J gene: TRBJ1-2; clone size: few; CDR3 protein: CASSSGQGAGGYTF; CDR3 DNA: .
V gene: TRBV7-6; D gene: .; J gene: TRBJ2-7; clone size: .; CDR3 protein: CASSLYPGAYEQYF; CDR3 DNA: TGTGCCAGCAGCTTATACCCAGGCGCCTACGAGCAGTACTTC
V gene: TRBV19; D gene: .; J gene: TRBJ1-5; clone size: .; CDR3 protein: CASSLGGGQPQHF; CDR3 DNA: TGTGCCAGTAGCCTCGGGGGGGGGCAGCCCCAGCATTTT
V gene: TRBV7-2; D gene: .; J gene: TRBJ2-5; clone size: .; CDR3 protein: CASSPGGVYWETQYF; CDR3 DNA: TGTGCCAGCAGCCCCGGTGGGGTTTATTGGGAGACCCAGTACTTC
V gene: TRBV28; D gene: TRBD2; J gene: TRBJ2-1; clone size: .; CDR3 protein: CASSLPGGGNEQFF; CDR3 DNA: TGTGCCAGCAGTTTACCGGGAGGGGGAAATGAGCAGTTCTTC
V gene: TRBV5-1; D gene: TRBD2; J gene: TRBJ2-1; clone size: .; CDR3 protein: CASSFTPSGINNEQFF; CDR3 DNA: TGCGCCAGCAGCTTCACGCCTAGCGGGATAAACAATGAGCAGTTCTTC
V gene: TRBV7-9; D gene: TRBD2; J gene: TRBJ2-3; clone size: .; CDR3 protein: CASSLGLAGARGYF; CDR3 DNA: TGTGCCAGCAGCTTAGGACTAGCGGGGGCCCGCGGGTATTTT
V gene: TRBV27; D gene: TRBD1; J gene: TRBJ1-5; clone size: .; CDR3 protein: CASSTRSQGLNSNQPQHF; CDR3 DNA: TGTGCCAGCAGTACTCGATCACAGGGGCTTAATAGCAATCAGCCCCAGCATTTT
V gene: TRBV3-1/TRBV3-2; D gene: .; J gene: TRBJ1-3; clone size: .; CDR3 protein: CASSQGGGGNTIYF; CDR3 DNA: TGTGCCAGCAGCCAAGGTGGCGGTGGAAACACCATATATTTT
V gene: TRBV10-1; D gene: .; J gene: TRBJ2-5; clone size: .; CDR3 protein: CASSPGEPDRETQYF; CDR3 DNA: TGCGCCAGCAGTCCAGGGGAGCCTGACCGGGAGACCCAGTACTTC
V gene: TRBV30; D gene: TRBD2; J gene: TRBJ2-7; clone size: .; CDR3 protein: CAWRLAATYEQYF; CDR3 DNA: TGTGCCTGGAGGCTAGCGGCGACCTACGAGCAGTACTTC
V gene: TRBV28; D gene: .; J gene: TRBJ2-3; clone size: .; CDR3 protein: CATLPGSDTQYF; CDR3 DNA: TGTGCCACCCTTCCGGGGTCAGATACGCAGTATTTT
V gene: TRBV5-5; D gene: .; J gene: TRBJ1-5; clone size: .; CDR3 protein: CASSLRDQPQHF; CDR3 DNA: TGTGCCAGCAGCTTGCGAGATCAGCCCCAGCATTTT
V gene: TRBV29-1; D gene: .; J gene: TRBJ2-7; clone size: .; CDR3 protein: CSVEETAKSSHEQYF; CDR3 DNA: TGCAGCGTTGAAGAGACAGCAAAATCCTCCCACGAGCAGTACTTC
V gene: TRBV18; D gene: .; J gene: TRBJ2-1; clone size: .; CDR3 protein: CASSPQVSSYNEQFF; CDR3 DNA: TGTGCCAGCTCACCACAGGTGAGCTCCTACAATGAGCAGTTCTTC
V gene: TRBV5-6; D gene: TRBD1; J gene: TRBJ1-2; clone size: .; CDR3 protein: CASSSDRGRRGYTF; CDR3 DNA: TGTGCCAGCAGCTCAGACAGGGGCCGCCGCGGCTACACCTTC
V gene: TRBV5-6; D gene: .; J gene: TRBJ2-2; clone size: .; CDR3 protein: CASSPSWGDRNTGELFF; CDR3 DNA: TGTGCCAGCAGCCCCAGTTGGGGGGATAGGAACACCGGGGAGCTGTTTTTT
V gene: TRBV28; D gene: TRBD1; J gene: TRBJ1-2; clone size: .; CDR3 protein: CASRSGQGAIANYGYTF; CDR3 DNA: TGTGCCAGCAGGAGCGGACAGGGGGCGATTGCGAACTATGGCTACACCTTC
V gene: TRBV28; D gene: .; J gene: TRBJ1-2; clone size: once; CDR3 protein: CASSPGFLDPDNYGYTF; CDR3 DNA: TGTGCCAGCAGTCCTGGGTTCTTGGACCCCGATAACTATGGCTACACCTTC
V gene: TRBV7-9; D gene: .; J gene: TRBJ1-4; clone size: .; CDR3 protein: CASSRTWRGTNEKLFF; CDR3 DNA: TGTGCCAGCAGCCGAACTTGGCGGGGAACTAATGAAAAACTGTTTTTT
V gene: TRBV5-5; D gene: TRBD1; J gene: TRBJ2-5; clone size: .; CDR3 protein: CASNQRTGPETQYF; CDR3 DNA: TGTGCCAGCAACCAACGGACAGGGCCAGAGACCCAGTACTTC
V gene: TRBV7-9; D gene: TRBD2; J gene: TRBJ2-2; clone size: .; CDR3 protein: CARGGLPTGELFF; CDR3 DNA: TGTGCCCGGGGGGGCCTTCCCACCGGGGAGCTGTTTTTT
V gene: TRBV2; D gene: .; J gene: TRBJ2-3; clone size: .; CDR3 protein: CASGEVGYNTDTQYF; CDR3 DNA: TGTGCCAGCGGGGAGGTGGGCTACAACACAGATACGCAGTATTTT